This T cell receptor beta chain is drawn from a study of cytomegalovirus exposure and HLA in healthy donors. The CDR3 has 12 amino acids. With 9 bases clipped from V and 2 bases from J, the junction kept 3 bases outside the gene matches. Germline V gene lookup returns CDR1 SNHLY and CDR2 FYNNEI. The PCR used 60 Vbeta and 13 Jbeta primers. Sequencing used immunoSEQ multiplex PCR; TCRdb keeps in-frame clones, though not all of them. The sample includes tens of thousands of clones, 80% of them seen just once. The clonotype comes from a woman aged 30 to 39 in good health and CMV-seronegative. This sequence joins TRBV2 and TRBJ1-1; 7 nucleotides align to TRBD1. Sequenced sample: PBMCs. DNA for the CDR3: TGTGCCAGGGGACAGATAAACACTGAAGCTTTCTTT. It yields the protein CARGQINTEAFF.